This T cell receptor (beta chain) was obtained from a study of T cells in Graves' hyperthyroidism and ophthalmopathy. This clonotype was picked up many times. Trimming stripped 2 bases from V and 5 bases from J, with 21 bases between. The CDR3 is 17 amino acids. TCR beta CDR3 region amplification was performed from RNA transcripts. First-round RT-PCR with HTBI primers amplified the TCR CDR3 region. MiXCR, applied by TCRdb to the multiplex PCR reads, yields one record per CDR3 protein. Of about 570,000 distinct CDR3 sequences in the sample, 14% were seen once. Sequencing input: blood. The clonotype was recovered from a woman aged 40 to 50 with Graves' hyperthyroidism. This chain links TRBV12-3 or TRBV12-4 with TRBJ2-5, with D possibly TRBD2 on 5 matching bases. The CDR3 reads CASSLKRLAQIGETQYF. As DNA, the CDR3 is TGTGCCAGCAGTTTAAAAAGGCTAGCCCAGATTGGGGAGACCCAGTACTTC.